This TCR beta chain was captured by sequencing in a study of blood T cell repertoires in COVID-19. Study summary: From T cells, B-cell-depleted T cells, or PBMCs came the material, which was cDNA or gDNA.

Produced via immunoSEQ multiplex PCR; TCRdb's table is partial and in-frame only. Of almost 250,000 clones detected, around 86% appear once; the ten largest clones hold around 1.6%. CDR3 length equals 15 residues. Germline V gene lookup returns CDR1 SGHNT and CDR2 YYREEE (reference sequence). V lost 4 bases and J lost 0, with 10 bases in between. The TCR originated in a woman in her sixties who had recovered from COVID-19. J is TRBJ2-2 and V is TRBV5-4; D is perhaps TRBD1 (6 bases). Sequenced material: peripheral blood. CDR3 coding DNA: TGTGCCAGCAGCCTCCGGACAGCGAACACCGGGGAGCTGTTTTTT. Protein sequence: CASSLRTANTGELFF.